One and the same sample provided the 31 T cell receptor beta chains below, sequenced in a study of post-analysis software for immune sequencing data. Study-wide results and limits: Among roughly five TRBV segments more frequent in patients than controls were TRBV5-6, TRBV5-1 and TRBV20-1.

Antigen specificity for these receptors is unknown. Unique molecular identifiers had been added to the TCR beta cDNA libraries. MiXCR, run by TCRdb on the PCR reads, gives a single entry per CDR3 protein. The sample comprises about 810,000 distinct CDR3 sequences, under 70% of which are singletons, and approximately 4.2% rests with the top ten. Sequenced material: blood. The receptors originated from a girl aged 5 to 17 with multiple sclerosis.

CDR3 nucleotide sequence: TGTGCCAGCAGCTTGACAACAGGGGGCGCAGGTCAGCCCCAGTACTTC. Its translation: CASSLTTGGAGQPQYF. This rearrangement joins TRBV28 to TRBJ2-5; 9 positions match TRBD1. The V and J ends lost 6 bases and 9 bases, in that order; junction bases with no gene match: 17. Germline CDR1 reads MDHEN; CDR2 reads SYDVKM. The CDR3 extends over 16 amino acids.

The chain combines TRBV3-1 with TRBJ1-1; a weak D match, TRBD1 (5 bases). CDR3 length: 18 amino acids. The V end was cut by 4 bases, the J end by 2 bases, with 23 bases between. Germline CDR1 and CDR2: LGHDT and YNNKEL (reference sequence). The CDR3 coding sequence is TGTGCCAGCAGCCGAAGTCCGGGACCAAGTCCTCAAAACACTGAAGCTTTCTTT. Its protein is CASSRSPGPSPQNTEAFF.

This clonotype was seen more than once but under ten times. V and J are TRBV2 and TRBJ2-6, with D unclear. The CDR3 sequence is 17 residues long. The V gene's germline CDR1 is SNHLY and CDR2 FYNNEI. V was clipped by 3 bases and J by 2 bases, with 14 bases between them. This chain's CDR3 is CASSDIGRWTGANVLTF. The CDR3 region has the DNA TGTGCCAGCAGTGACATAGGCCGCTGGACTGGGGCCAACGTCCTGACTTTC.

The DNA of the CDR3 is TGTGCCAGCAGCTTATGGGGGGACTTGAGCTCCTACAATGAGCAGTTCTTC. The encoded protein is CASSLWGDLSSYNEQFF. V is TRBV7-3 and J is TRBJ2-1; perhaps TRBD2 as D (6 bases). There are 17 residues in the CDR3. The germline V and J ends were trimmed by 2 bases and 0 bases, with 14 bases remaining between them. The germline CDR1 and CDR2 sequences are SGHTA and FQGTGA.

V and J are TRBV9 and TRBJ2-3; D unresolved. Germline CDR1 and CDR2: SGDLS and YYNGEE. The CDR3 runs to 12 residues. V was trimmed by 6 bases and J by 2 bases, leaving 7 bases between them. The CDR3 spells CASKGYTDTQYF. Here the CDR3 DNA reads TGTGCCAGCAAAGGGTACACAGATACGCAGTATTTT.

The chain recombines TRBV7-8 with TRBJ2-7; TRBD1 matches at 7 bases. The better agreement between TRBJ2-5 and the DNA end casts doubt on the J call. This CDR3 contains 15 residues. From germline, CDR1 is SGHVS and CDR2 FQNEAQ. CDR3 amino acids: CASSLVTVPGGTQYF. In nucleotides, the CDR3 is TGTGCCAGCAGCTTAGTCACCGTCCCAGGGGGGACCCAGTACTTC.

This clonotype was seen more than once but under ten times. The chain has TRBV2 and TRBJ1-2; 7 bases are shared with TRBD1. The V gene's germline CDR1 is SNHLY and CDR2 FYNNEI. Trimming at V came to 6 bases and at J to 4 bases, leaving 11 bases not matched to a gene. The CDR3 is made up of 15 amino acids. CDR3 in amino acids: CASSVGTTGPYGYTF. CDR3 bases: TGTGCCAGCAGCGTAGGAACGACAGGGCCCTATGGCTACACCTTC.

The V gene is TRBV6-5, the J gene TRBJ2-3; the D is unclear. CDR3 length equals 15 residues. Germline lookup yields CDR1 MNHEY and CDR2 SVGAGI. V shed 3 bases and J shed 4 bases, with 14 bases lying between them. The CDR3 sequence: CASSYRRVTPDTQYF. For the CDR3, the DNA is TGTGCCAGCAGTTATCGTAGGGTAACACCAGATACGCAGTATTTT.

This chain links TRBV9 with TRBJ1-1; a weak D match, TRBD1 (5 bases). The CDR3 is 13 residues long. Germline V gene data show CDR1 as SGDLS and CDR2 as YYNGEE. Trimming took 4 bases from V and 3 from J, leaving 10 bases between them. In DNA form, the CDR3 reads TGTGCCAGCAGCCCTCGGGACTACACTGAAGCTTTCTTT. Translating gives CASSPRDYTEAFF.

CDR3 protein: CASSLEAAGRAEGYTF. In DNA form, the CDR3 reads TGTGCCAGCAGCTTAGAAGCGGCAGGGAGAGCGGAAGGCTACACCTTC. The V and J genes are TRBV7-8 and TRBJ1-2; TRBD1 might be the D (5 bases). There are 16 residues in the CDR3. The ends were cut back, 1 base at V and 8 bases at J, with 20 bases in the middle. The germline CDR1 and CDR2 sequences are SGHVS and FQNEAQ.

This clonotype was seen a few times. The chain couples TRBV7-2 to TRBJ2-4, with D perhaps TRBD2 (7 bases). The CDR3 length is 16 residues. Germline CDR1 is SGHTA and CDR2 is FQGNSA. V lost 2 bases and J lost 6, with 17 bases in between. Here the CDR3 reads CASSLTTGRTRNIQYF. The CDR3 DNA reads TGTGCCAGCAGCTTAACCACAGGGCGGACTAGAAACATTCAGTACTTC. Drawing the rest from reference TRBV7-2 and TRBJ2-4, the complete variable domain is GAGVSQSPSNKVTEKGKDVELRCDPISGHTALYWYRQSLGQGLEFLIYFQGNSAPDKSGLPSDRFSAERTGGSVSTLTIQRTQQEDSAVYLCASSLTTGRTRNIQYFGAGTRLSVL.

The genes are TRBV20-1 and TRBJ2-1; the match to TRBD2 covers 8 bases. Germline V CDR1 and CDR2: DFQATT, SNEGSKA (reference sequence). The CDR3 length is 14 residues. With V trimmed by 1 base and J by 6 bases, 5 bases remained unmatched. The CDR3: CSARVGLGRNEQFF. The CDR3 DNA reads TGCAGTGCTAGAGTGGGACTAGGGCGCAATGAGCAGTTCTTC.

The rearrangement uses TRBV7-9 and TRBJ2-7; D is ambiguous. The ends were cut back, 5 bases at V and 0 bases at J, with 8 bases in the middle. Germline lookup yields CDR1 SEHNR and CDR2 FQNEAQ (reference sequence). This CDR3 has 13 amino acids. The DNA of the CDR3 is TGTGCCAGCAGCCGGAGTGCCTCCTACGAGCAGTACTTC. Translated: CASSRSASYEQYF. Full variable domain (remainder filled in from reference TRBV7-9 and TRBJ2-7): DTGVSQNPRHKITKRGQNVTFRCDPISEHNRLYWYRQTLGQGPEFLTYFQNEAQLEKSRLLSDRFSAERPKGSFSTLEIQRTEQGDSAMYLCASSRSASYEQYFGPGTRLTVT.

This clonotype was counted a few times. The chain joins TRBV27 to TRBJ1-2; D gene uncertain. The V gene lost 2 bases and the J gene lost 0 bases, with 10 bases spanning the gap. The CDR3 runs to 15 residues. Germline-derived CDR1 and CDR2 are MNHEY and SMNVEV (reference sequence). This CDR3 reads CASSLKTASNYGYTF. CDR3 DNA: TGTGCCAGCAGTTTAAAAACGGCTTCTAACTATGGCTACACCTTC.

The CDR3 is CSATTTGQGSYEQYF. DNA for the CDR3: TGCAGTGCTACAACTACGGGACAGGGATCCTACGAGCAGTACTTC. The rearrangement uses TRBV20-1 and TRBJ2-7, with 9 positions matching TRBD1. Germline CDR1 DFQATT, CDR2 SNEGSKA (reference sequence). This CDR3 comprises 15 residues. Unmatched junction bases numbered 8, after V lost 4 bases and J lost 1 base.

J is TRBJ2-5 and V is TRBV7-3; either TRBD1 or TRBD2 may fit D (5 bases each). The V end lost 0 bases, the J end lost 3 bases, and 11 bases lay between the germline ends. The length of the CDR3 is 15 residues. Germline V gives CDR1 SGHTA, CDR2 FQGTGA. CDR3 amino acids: CASSLTRDGKETQYF. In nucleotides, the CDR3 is TGTGCCAGCAGCTTAACGAGGGACGGAAAAGAGACCCAGTACTTC. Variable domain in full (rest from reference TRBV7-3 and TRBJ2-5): GAGVSQTPSNKVTEKGKYVELRCDPISGHTALYWYRQSLGQGPEFLIYFQGTGAADDSGLPNDRFFAVRPEGSVSTLKIQRTERGDSAVYLCASSLTRDGKETQYFGPGTRLLVL.

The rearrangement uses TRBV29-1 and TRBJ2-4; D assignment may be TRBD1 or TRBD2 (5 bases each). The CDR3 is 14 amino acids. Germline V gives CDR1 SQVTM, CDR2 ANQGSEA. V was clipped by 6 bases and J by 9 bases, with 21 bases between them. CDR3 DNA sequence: TGCAGCGTGACTATCCGGGACCCCCGGTCCATTCAGTACTTC. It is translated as CSVTIRDPRSIQYF.

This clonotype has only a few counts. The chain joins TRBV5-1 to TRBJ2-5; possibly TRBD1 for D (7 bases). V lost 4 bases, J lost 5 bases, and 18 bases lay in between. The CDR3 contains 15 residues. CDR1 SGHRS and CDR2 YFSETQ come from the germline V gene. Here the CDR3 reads CASSLRQGGGETQYF. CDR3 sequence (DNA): TGCGCCAGCAGCCTCAGACAGGGTGGAGGGGAGACCCAGTACTTC.

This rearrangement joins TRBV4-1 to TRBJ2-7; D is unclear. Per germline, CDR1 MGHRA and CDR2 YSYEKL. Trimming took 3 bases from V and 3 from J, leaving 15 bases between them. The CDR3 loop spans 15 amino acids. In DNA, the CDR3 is TGCGCCAGCAGCCAGTTCCCCCTGGGGTACTACGAGCAGTACTTC. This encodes CASSQFPLGYYEQYF.

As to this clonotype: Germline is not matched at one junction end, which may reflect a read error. CDR3 sequence (DNA): TGTGCCAGTAGCTCTAGATCGGTTAGCGGGACGAGGGAGACCCAGTACTTC. Its protein is CASSSRSVSGTRETQYF. J is TRBJ2-5 and V is TRBV7-9; 8 positions agree with TRBD2. Germline V gene data show CDR1 as SEHNR and CDR2 as FQNEAQ (reference sequence). The CDR3 contains 17 residues.

The CDR3 is CSVEGASGPSYEQYF. In DNA, the CDR3 is TGCAGCGTTGAGGGCGCTAGCGGGCCCTCCTACGAGCAGTACTTC. The chain is built from TRBV29-1 and TRBJ2-7; TRBD2 matches 8 bases. Germline lookup yields CDR1 SQVTM and CDR2 ANQGSEA. With V trimmed by 3 bases and J by 0 bases, 7 bases remained unmatched. This CDR3 has 15 amino acids.

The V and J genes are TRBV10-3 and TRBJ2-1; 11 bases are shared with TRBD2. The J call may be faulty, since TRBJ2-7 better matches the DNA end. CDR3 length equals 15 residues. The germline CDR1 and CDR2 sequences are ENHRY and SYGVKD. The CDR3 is CAISEGPSGRNEQYF. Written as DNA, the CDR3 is TGTGCCATCAGTGAGGGGCCTAGCGGGAGGAATGAGCAGTACTTC.

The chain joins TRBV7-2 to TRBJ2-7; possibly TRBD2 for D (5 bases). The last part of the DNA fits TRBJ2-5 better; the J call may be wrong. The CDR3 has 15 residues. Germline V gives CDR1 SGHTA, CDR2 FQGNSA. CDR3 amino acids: CASSPRGASSETQYF. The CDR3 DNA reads TGTGCCAGCAGCCCCCGGGGAGCTTCGTCGGAGACCCAGTACTTC.

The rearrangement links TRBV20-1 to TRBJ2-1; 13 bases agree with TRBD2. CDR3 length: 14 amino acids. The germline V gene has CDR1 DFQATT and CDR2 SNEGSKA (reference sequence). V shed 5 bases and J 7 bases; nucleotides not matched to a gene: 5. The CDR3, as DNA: TGCAGTGCTTGGGGACTAGCGGGAAGGAATGAGCAGTTCTTC. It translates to CSAWGLAGRNEQFF.

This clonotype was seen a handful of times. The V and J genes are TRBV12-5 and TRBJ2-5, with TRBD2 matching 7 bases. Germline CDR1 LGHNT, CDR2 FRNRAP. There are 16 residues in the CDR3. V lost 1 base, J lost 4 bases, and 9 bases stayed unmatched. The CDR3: CASGLENVRGRETQYF. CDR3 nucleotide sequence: TGTGCTAGTGGTTTGGAAAACGTGCGGGGGAGAGAGACCCAGTACTTC.

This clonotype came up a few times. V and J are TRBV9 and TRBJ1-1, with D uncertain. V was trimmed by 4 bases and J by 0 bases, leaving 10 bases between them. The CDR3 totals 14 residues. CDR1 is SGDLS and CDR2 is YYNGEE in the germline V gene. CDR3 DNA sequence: TGTGCCAGCAGCCCCTTGACCATGAACACTGAAGCTTTCTTT. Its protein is CASSPLTMNTEAFF.

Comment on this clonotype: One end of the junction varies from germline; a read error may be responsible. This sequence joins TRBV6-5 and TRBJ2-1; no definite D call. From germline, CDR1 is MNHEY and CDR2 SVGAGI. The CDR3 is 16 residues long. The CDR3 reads CASSSGRARSFNEQFF. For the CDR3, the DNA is TGTGCCAGCAGTTCGGGCCGAGCGCGGTCCTTCAATGAGCAGTTCTTC.

CDR3 nucleotides: TGCAGTGCTAGAGATCCGGGCAGGGCCCTGCTCCCGAATCAGCCCCAGCATTTT. It encodes CSARDPGRALLPNQPQHF. V usage is TRBV20-1 and J usage is TRBJ1-5; maybe TRBD1 (5 bases). Looked up from germline, CDR1 is DFQATT and CDR2 is SNEGSKA (reference sequence). This CDR3 region has 18 residues. Trimming pared 0 bases from V and 4 bases from J, leaving 22 bases between.

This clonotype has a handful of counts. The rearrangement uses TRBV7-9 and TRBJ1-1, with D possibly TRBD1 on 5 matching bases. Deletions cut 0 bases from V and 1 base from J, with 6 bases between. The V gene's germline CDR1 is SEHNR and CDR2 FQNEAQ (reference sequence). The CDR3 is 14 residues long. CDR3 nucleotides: TGTGCCAGCAGCTTAGCCGACAGGAACACTGAAGCTTTCTTT. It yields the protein CASSLADRNTEAFF.

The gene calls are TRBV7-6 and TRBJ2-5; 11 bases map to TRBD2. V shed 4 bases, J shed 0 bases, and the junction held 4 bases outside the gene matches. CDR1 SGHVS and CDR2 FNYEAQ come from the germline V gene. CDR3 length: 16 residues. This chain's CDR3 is CASSWWTSGYQETQYF. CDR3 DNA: TGTGCCAGCAGCTGGTGGACTAGCGGGTACCAAGAGACCCAGTACTTC. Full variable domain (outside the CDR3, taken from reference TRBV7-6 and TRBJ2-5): GAGVSQSPRYKVTKRGQDVALRCDPISGHVSLYWYRQALGQGPEFLTYFNYEAQQDKSGLPNDRFSAERPEGSISTLTIQRTEQRDSAMYRCASSWWTSGYQETQYFGPGTRLLVL.

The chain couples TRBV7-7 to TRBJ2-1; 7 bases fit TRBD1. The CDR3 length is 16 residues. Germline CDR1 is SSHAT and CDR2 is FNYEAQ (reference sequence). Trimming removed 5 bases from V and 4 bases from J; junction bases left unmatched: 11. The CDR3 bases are TGTGCCAGCAGCCCCGGGACAGTTAATTTTTACAATGAGCAGTTCTTC. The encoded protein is CASSPGTVNFYNEQFF.